This passage covers 21 T cell receptor beta chains from one sample sequenced in a study of shared clonotypes between healthy human individuals. TCRdb's copy holds only in-frame clones and misses some; the assay was immunoSEQ multiplex PCR. The sample lists some 100,000 clones; 68% were seen once. The sample was memory CD8+ T cells sorted from blood. Subset denoted: CD45RO+ cells pooled with CCR7-negative TemRA cells. These receptors were taken from a woman younger than 45 in good health.

The gene calls are TRBV5-5 and TRBJ2-5; D possibly uses TRBD1 or TRBD2 (5 bases each). Per germline, CDR1 SGHKS and CDR2 YYEKEE (reference sequence). V was pared by 5 bases and J by 5 bases, with 16 bases between. CDR3 length: 14 residues. This chain's CDR3 is CASRGPGPGETQYF. The CDR3 DNA sequence: TGTGCCAGCAGAGGACCGGGACCCGGGGAGACCCAGTACTTC.

This sequence joins TRBV7-2 and TRBJ1-1, with unresolved D. CDR1 and CDR2 from the germline V gene are SGHTA and FQGNSA. The CDR3 consists of 13 residues. V lost 4 bases to trimming and J lost 2 bases, with 8 bases between them. In nucleotides, the CDR3 is TGTGCCAGCAGCTATAGAGTAAACACTGAAGCTTTCTTT. It specifies CASSYRVNTEAFF.

A remark on this clone: One end of the junction varies from germline; a read error may be responsible. The rearrangement uses TRBV10-1 and TRBJ2-7; 10 bases are shared with TRBD1. The CDR3 contains 14 residues. Germline CDR1 and CDR2: WNHNN and SYGVQD (reference sequence). The CDR3 DNA reads TGCGCCAGCAGTGATACCGGGACAGGGGCCAAAGTTCACTTC. Translating it yields CASSDTGTGAKVHF.

The chain links TRBV27 to TRBJ2-5; 10 nucleotides match TRBD2. The end of the DNA is better explained by TRBJ2-7, so the J call may be wrong. CDR3 size: 17 residues. Per the germline V gene, CDR1 is MNHEY and CDR2 is SMNVEV (reference sequence). The CDR3 nucleotides are TGTGCCAGCAGTTTATTGCTAGCGGGAGATATAGCGGACGAGCAGTACTTC. It codes for CASSLLLAGDIADEQYF.

V gene TRBV2 combines with J gene TRBJ1-2, with TRBD1 matching over 7 bases. Germline values: CDR1 SNHLY, CDR2 FYNNEI. The CDR3 is 19 amino acids. The ends lost 4 bases at V and 1 base at J; junction bases unmatched: 18. The CDR3 is CASSARGGGSNFHNYGYTF. The DNA of the CDR3 is TGTGCCAGCAGTGCTAGGGGAGGGGGCAGTAACTTCCATAACTATGGCTACACCTTC.

V usage is TRBV27 and J usage is TRBJ1-2; tentatively, D is TRBD1 (6 bases). Germline CDR1 reads MNHEY; CDR2 reads SMNVEV (reference sequence). Between the trimmed V and J ends, which lost 6 bases and 4 bases, there was a span of 18 bases. The CDR3 runs to 15 residues. DNA for the CDR3: TGTGCCAGCAGGAGCGGGGGGGGCGTCTCCTATGGCTACACCTTC. This gives the protein CASRSGGGVSYGYTF.

The chain is built from TRBV6-5 and TRBJ2-5; weak D call: TRBD1 (5 bases). V dropped 5 bases and J dropped 10 bases, with 14 bases sitting between them. The CDR3 has 12 residues. Germline V CDR1 and CDR2: MNHEY, SVGAGI. The CDR3 coding sequence is TGTGCCAGCAGTACCGGGCCTGACAGCCAGTACTTC. Translating it yields CASSTGPDSQYF.

The chain has TRBV19 and TRBJ1-1; 12 positions agree with TRBD1. The CDR3 runs to 15 residues. V dropped 7 bases and J dropped 5; count of bases not matched to a gene: 8. Germline CDR1 LNHDA, CDR2 SQIVND (reference sequence). CDR3 nucleotide sequence: TGTGCCAGTATCCTCCCGGGACAGGGGGCAACTGAAGCTTTCTTT. This gives the protein CASILPGQGATEAFF.

V gene TRBV7-8 combines with J gene TRBJ1-3; 8 nucleotides agree with TRBD1. This CDR3 region has 18 residues. V shed 4 bases, J shed 3 bases, and the junction held 14 bases outside the gene matches. In germline, CDR1 is SGHVS, CDR2 FQNEAQ. In nucleotides, the CDR3 is TGTGCCAGCAGCTGGGCCACGTTCGGACAGGGATTTGGAAACACCATATATTTT. Translated: CASSWATFGQGFGNTIYF.

This clone was recorded at least ten times. The chain couples TRBV7-2 to TRBJ2-7; D gene unclear. The CDR3 is 15 residues long. The V gene's germline CDR1 is SGHTA and CDR2 FQGNSA. Trimming stripped 5 bases from V and 1 base from J, with 15 bases between. CDR3 DNA: TGTGCCAGCAGCATTCCTGGGTCGCAATCCTACGAGCAGTACTTC. Its translation: CASSIPGSQSYEQYF.

This clone was detected many times. The chain joins TRBV25-1 to TRBJ2-1; D is uncertain. Trimming left V 2 bases short and J 5 bases short, with 7 bases between. CDR1 is MGHDK and CDR2 is SYGVNS in the germline V gene. The CDR3 runs to 13 residues. The CDR3 region is CASSEPKNNEQFF. The DNA of the CDR3 is TGTGCCAGCAGTGAACCAAAAAACAATGAGCAGTTCTTC.

This clone was found a few times. This chain connects TRBV7-8 to TRBJ1-5, with 10 bases that match TRBD1. Germline values: CDR1 SGHVS, CDR2 FQNEAQ. The CDR3 is 15 amino acids. V was clipped by 8 bases and J by 1 base; unmatched bases: 5. The CDR3: CASRTDRGSNQPQHF. As DNA, the CDR3 is TGTGCCAGCCGGACGGACAGGGGGAGCAATCAGCCCCAGCATTTT.

J is TRBJ2-6 and V is TRBV2; the match to TRBD1 covers 10 bases. This CDR3 is built from 16 residues. The germline V gene has CDR1 SNHLY and CDR2 FYNNEI. Trimming took 6 bases from V and 4 from J; bases not matched to a gene: 6. CDR3 sequence reads: CASRGQGRYGANVLTF. The DNA for the CDR3 is TGTGCCAGCAGGGGACAGGGGAGGTACGGGGCCAACGTCCTGACTTTC.

The chain recombines TRBV11-1 with TRBJ2-4; the D is unclear. V lost 5 bases to trimming and J lost 0 bases, with 11 bases between them. The CDR3 contains 15 residues. CDR1 SGHAT and CDR2 FQDESV come from the germline V gene (reference sequence). The CDR3 region is CASSLDSLAKNIQYF. Here the CDR3 DNA reads TGTGCCAGCAGCCTCGACTCCCTAGCCAAAAACATTCAGTACTTC.

The V call is TRBV5-1, the J call TRBJ2-1, with 7 bases matching TRBD1. This CDR3 region has 16 residues. CDR1 and CDR2 (germline): SGHRS, YFSETQ. The V gene end was trimmed by 4 bases and the J gene end by 4 bases; junction bases not matched to a gene: 11. The CDR3 reads CASSLQTGQPYNEQFF. The CDR3 DNA sequence: TGCGCCAGCAGCCTACAGACAGGGCAACCTTACAATGAGCAGTTCTTC. Based on the CDR3 plus reference TRBV5-1 and TRBJ2-1, the full variable domain is KAGVTQTPRYLIKTRGQQVTLSCSPISGHRSVSWYQQTPGQGLQFLFEYFSETQRNKGNFPGRFSGRQFSNSRSEMNVSTLELGDSALYLCASSLQTGQPYNEQFFGPGTRLTVL.

Concerning this clone itself: Since no conserved phenylalanine or tryptophan closes the CDR3, a read error is the likely cause. The DNA is left out, because the CDR3 cannot be placed on it with certainty; the CDR3 is given as TCRdb lists it. V is TRBV6-6 and J is TRBJ2-7. Germline assignment: CDR1 MNHNY and CDR2 SVGAGI (reference sequence). 11 amino acids form the CDR3, both terminal residues included. CDR3 protein: CASSNSRSGPG.

This clone was observed a handful of times. The genes are TRBV25-1 and TRBJ1-2; D is perhaps TRBD1 (5 bases). This CDR3 has 16 residues. Trimming removed 8 bases from V and 5 bases from J, with 24 bases in between. Looked up from germline, CDR1 is MGHDK and CDR2 is SYGVNS. In DNA, the CDR3 is TGTGCCAGCCAGCAATCCCGGGACCCATCCCCGTATGGCTACACCTTC. Its translation: CASQQSRDPSPYGYTF.

The V and J genes are TRBV5-1 and TRBJ2-1; 8 nucleotides match TRBD1. The CDR3 has 17 residues. Germline-derived CDR1 and CDR2 are SGHRS and YFSETQ. V lost 5 bases and J lost 6; bases outside the gene matches: 16. The CDR3, as DNA: TGCGCCAGCAGTGCGGAGGGCGGACAGGGATGGGGCAATGAGCAGTTCTTC. It specifies CASSAEGGQGWGNEQFF.

The chain joins TRBV2 to TRBJ2-2, with D possibly called TRBD1 or TRBD2 (5 bases each). The CDR3 extends over 14 amino acids. Between the trimmed V and J ends, which lost 3 bases and 3 bases, there was a span of 8 bases. Germline CDR1 and CDR2: SNHLY and FYNNEI. The CDR3 DNA reads as TGTGCCAGCAGTGATCTGGGGGACACCGGGGAGCTGTTTTTT. It translates to CASSDLGDTGELFF.

This chain links TRBV20-1 with TRBJ2-5; weak D call: TRBD1 (6 bases). The J call could be wrong; TRBJ2-7 is a better fit for the DNA end. Germline loops: CDR1 DFQATT, CDR2 SNEGSKA (reference sequence). The CDR3 consists of 11 residues. The CDR3 protein is CSATQGHEQYF. The CDR3 DNA follows: TGCAGTGCGACACAGGGCCACGAGCAGTACTTC.

This clone was picked up one time. The V gene is TRBV7-6, the J gene TRBJ2-7; 8 bases map to TRBD1. Per the germline V gene, CDR1 is SGHVS and CDR2 is FNYEAQ. V shed 0 bases and J 3 bases; nucleotides not matched to a gene: 4. This CDR3 is 15 amino acids long. CDR3 in DNA: TGTGCCAGCAGCTTAGCCGGACAGGGCGGCTACGAGCAGTACTTC. It encodes CASSLAGQGGYEQYF.